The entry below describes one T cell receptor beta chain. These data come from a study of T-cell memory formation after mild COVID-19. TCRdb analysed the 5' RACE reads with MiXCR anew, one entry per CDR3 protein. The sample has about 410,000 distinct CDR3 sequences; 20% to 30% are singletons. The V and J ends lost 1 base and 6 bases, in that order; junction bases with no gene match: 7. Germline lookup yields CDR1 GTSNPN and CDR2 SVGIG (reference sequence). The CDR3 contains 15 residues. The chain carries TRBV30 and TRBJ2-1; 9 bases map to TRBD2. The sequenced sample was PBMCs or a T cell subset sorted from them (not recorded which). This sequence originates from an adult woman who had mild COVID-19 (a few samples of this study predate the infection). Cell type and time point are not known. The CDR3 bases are TGTGCCTGGAGTGCCGTAGCGGGAGTAGGCAATGAGCAGTTCTTC. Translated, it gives CAWSAVAGVGNEQFF.